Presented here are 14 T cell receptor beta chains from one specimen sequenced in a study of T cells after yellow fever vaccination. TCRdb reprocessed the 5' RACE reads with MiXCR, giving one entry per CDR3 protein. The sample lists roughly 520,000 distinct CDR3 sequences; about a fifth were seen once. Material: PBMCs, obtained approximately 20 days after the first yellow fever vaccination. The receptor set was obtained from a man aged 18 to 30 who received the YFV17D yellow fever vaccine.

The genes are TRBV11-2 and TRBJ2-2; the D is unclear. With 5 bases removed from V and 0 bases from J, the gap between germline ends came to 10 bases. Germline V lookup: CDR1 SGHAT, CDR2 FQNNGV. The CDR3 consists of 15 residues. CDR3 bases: TGTGCCAGCAGCCGAGGCAGATCGAACACCGGGGAGCTGTTTTTT. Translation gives CASSRGRSNTGELFF.

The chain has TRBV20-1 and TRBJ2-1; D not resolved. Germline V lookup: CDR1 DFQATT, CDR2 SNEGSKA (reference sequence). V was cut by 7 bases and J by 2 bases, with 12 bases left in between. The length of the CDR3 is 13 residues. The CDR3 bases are TGCAGTGTAAGGAGTAGCCCCTACAATGAGCAGTTCTTC. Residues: CSVRSSPYNEQFF.

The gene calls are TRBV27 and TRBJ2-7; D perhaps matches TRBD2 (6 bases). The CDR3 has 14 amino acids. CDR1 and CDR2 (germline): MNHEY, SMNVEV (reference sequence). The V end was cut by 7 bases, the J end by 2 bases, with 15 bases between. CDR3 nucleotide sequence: TGTGCCAGCAAGTCGCGCGGAGGGACCTACGAGCAGTACGTC. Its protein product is CASKSRGGTYEQYV.

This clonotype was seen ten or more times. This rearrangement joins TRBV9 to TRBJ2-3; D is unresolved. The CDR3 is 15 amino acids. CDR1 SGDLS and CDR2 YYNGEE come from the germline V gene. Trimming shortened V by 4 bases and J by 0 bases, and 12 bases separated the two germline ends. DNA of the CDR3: TGTGCCAGCAGCCCAGGCGGAACTAGCACAGATACGCAGTATTTT. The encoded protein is CASSPGGTSTDTQYF.

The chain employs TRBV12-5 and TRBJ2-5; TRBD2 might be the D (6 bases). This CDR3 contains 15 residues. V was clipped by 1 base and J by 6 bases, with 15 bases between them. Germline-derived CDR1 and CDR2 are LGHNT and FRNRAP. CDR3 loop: CASGLDLGGTQTQYF. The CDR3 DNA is TGTGCTAGTGGTTTGGATTTGGGAGGTACGCAGACCCAGTACTTC. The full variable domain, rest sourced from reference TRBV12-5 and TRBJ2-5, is DARVTQTPRHKVTEMGQEVTMRCQPILGHNTVFWYRQTMMQGLELLAYFRNRAPLDDSGMPKDRFSAEMPDATLATLKIQPSEPRDSAVYFCASGLDLGGTQTQYFGPGTRLLVL.

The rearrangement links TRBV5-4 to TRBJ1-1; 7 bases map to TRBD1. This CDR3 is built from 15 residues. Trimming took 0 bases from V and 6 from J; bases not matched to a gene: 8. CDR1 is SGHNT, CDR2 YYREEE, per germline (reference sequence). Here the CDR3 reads CASSLVVTGSSEAFF. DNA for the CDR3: TGTGCCAGCAGCTTGGTGGTGACAGGGTCCTCTGAAGCTTTCTTT.

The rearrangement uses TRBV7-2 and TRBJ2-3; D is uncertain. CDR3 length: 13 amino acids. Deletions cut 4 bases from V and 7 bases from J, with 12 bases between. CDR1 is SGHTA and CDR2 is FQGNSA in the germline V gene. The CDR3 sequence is CASSYEGQHTQYF. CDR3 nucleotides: TGTGCCAGCAGCTACGAAGGTCAACATACGCAGTATTTT.

DNA of the CDR3: TGCGCCAGCAGTGCGGTGAATGGCGGGGGGTACGAGCAGTACGTC. Amino acids: CASSAVNGGGYEQYV. The rearrangement uses TRBV10-2 and TRBJ2-7; TRBD2 aligns across 8 bases. V trimming: 4 bases; J trimming: 4 bases; junction bases outside the gene matches: 9. This CDR3 is built from 15 residues. Per the germline V gene, CDR1 is WSHSY and CDR2 is SAAADI.

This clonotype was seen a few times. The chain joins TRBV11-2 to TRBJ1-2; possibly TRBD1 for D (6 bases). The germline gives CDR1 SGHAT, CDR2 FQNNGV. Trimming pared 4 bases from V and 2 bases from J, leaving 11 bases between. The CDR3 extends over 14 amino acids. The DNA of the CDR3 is TGTGCCAGCAGCTCCGGGACAAGAAACTATGGCTACACCTTC. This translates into CASSSGTRNYGYTF.

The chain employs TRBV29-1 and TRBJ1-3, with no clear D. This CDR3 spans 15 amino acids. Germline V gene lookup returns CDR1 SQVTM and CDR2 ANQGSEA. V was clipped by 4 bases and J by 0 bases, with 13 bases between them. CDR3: CSVAPSSSSGNTIYF. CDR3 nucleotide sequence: TGCAGCGTTGCCCCCAGTTCGAGCTCTGGAAACACCATATATTTT.

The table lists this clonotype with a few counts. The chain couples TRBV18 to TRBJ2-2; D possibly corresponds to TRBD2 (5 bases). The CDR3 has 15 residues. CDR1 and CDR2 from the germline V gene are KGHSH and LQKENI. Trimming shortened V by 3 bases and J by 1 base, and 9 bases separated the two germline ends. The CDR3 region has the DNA TGTGCCAGCTCACCCGTCGGACTGAACACCGGGGAGCTGTTTTTT. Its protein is CASSPVGLNTGELFF.

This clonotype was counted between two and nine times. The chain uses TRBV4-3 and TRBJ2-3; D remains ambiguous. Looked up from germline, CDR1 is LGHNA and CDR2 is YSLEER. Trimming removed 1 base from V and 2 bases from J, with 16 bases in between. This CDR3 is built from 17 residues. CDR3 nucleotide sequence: TGCGCCAGCAGCCAAGTATTGGCTGGGTCCCTCACAGATACGCAGTATTTT. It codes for CASSQVLAGSLTDTQYF.

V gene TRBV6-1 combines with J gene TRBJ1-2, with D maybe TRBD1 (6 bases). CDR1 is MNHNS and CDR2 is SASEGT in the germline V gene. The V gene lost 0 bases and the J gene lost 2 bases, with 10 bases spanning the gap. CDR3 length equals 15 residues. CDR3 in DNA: TGTGCCAGCAGTGAAGCGCCGCAGGGGAACTATGGCTACACCTTC. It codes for CASSEAPQGNYGYTF.

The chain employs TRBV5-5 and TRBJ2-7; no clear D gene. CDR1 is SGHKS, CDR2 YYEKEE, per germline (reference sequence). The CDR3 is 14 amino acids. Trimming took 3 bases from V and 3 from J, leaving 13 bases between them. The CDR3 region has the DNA TGTGCCAGCAGCTCCGTCGGCAGTTTCTACGAGCAGTACTTC. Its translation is CASSSVGSFYEQYF.